These 27 T cell receptor beta chains originate from one sample sequenced in a study of blood T cell repertoires in COVID-19 (dated by TCRdb to about 2020). Preparation of the library involved the immunoSEQ multiplex PCR assay. In TCRdb, the immuneACCESS table is reduced to in-frame sequences with V and J assigned. These tables do not hold every clone; where another copy was compared, an unresolved V gene accounts for under half, and the others remain unexplained. Here the sample has 130,000 to 150,000 clones; roughly 79% occur a single time. Roughly 8.4% of the sample lies in the top ten. The material sequenced was peripheral blood. The source of these receptors is a human donor with acute or convalescent COVID-19. The donor label of this sample is uncertain.

V and J are TRBV10-3 and TRBJ2-1, with D hard to call. V lost 2 bases and J lost 9, with 8 bases in between. The CDR3 loop spans 12 amino acids. CDR1 and CDR2 from the germline V gene are ENHRY and SYGVKD. CDR3 nucleotide sequence: TGTGCCATCAGTGAGCGTTCGGGTGAGCAGTTCTTC. It codes for CAISERSGEQFF.

The rearrangement links TRBV6-5 to TRBJ1-3; a possible D gene is TRBD1 (5 bases). This CDR3 contains 14 residues. V was shortened by 6 bases and J by 1 base, with 10 bases between the two germline ends. Per the germline V gene, CDR1 is MNHEY and CDR2 is SVGAGI. The CDR3 DNA reads TGTGCCAGCAGCAGGACATCTTCTGGAAACACCATATATTTT. As protein: CASSRTSSGNTIYF.

This clone occurred a few times. The V gene is TRBV7-9, the J gene TRBJ2-2; tentatively, D is TRBD2 (5 bases). Germline CDR1 SEHNR, CDR2 FQNEAQ (reference sequence). V lost 2 bases and J lost 5, with 12 bases in between. CDR3 length: 15 residues. Here the CDR3 DNA reads TGTGCCAGCAGCTTAAACCCGACGGGGACCGGGGAGCTGTTTTTT. Translated: CASSLNPTGTGELFF.

This chain joins TRBV3-1 (or the pseudogene TRBV3-2) and TRBJ1-6, with 7 bases that match TRBD1. With 4 bases clipped from V and 1 base from J, the junction kept 1 base outside the gene matches. The CDR3 runs 15 residues. CDR1 and CDR2 from the germline V gene are LGHDT and YNNKEL (reference sequence). The CDR3 region is CASSPGGSYNSPLHF. The CDR3 DNA is TGTGCCAGCAGCCCAGGGGGGTCCTATAATTCACCCCTCCACTTT.

The chain is built from TRBV9 and TRBJ1-4; D unresolved. Germline CDR1 reads SGDLS; CDR2 reads YYNGEE. This CDR3 region has 15 residues. V was clipped by 0 bases and J by 5 bases, with 11 bases between them. CDR3 nucleotide sequence: TGTGCCAGCAGCGTAGAGGACTTAGGGAATGAAAAACTGTTTTTT. This codes for CASSVEDLGNEKLFF.

This rearrangement joins TRBV5-1 to TRBJ1-1; TRBD1 matches at 7 bases. V shed 4 bases, J shed 3 bases, and the junction held 6 bases outside the gene matches. There are 14 residues in the CDR3. From germline, CDR1 is SGHRS and CDR2 YFSETQ. The DNA of the CDR3 is TGCGCCAGCAGCATAAAGGGGGCAGACACTGAAGCTTTCTTT. This codes for CASSIKGADTEAFF.

The J gene is TRBJ2-1, the V gene TRBV27, with 11 bases fitting TRBD2. The J segment lost 8 bases and the V segment lost 5 bases, leaving 5 bases of the junction unmatched. The CDR3 loop spans 14 amino acids. CDR1 is MNHEY and CDR2 is SMNVEV in the germline V gene (reference sequence). Here the CDR3 DNA reads TGTGCCAGCAGTCGTATAGCGGGGGGGGATGAGCAGTTCTTC. It codes for CASSRIAGGDEQFF.

The chain carries TRBV7-8 and TRBJ2-1; D might be TRBD2 (5 bases). CDR1 is SGHVS, CDR2 FQNEAQ, per germline. The CDR3 spans 15 residues. Trimming cost V 3 bases and J 3 bases, with 12 bases left between them. CDR3 sequence reads: CASSLSSSFYNEQFF. The DNA of the CDR3 is TGTGCCAGCAGCTTGTCTAGCAGTTTCTACAATGAGCAGTTCTTC.

This clone has only a few counts. J is TRBJ2-2 and V is TRBV28; TRBD1 aligns across 9 bases. The CDR3 is 14 residues long. Germline V gene data show CDR1 as MDHEN and CDR2 as SYDVKM. Trimming cost V 6 bases and J 8 bases; bases outside gene matches: 7. CDR3 coding DNA: TGTGCCAGCAGCCAACAGGGGGCATATGGGGAGCTGTTTTTT. The encoded protein is CASSQQGAYGELFF.

V is TRBV11-2 and J is TRBJ2-5, with 13 bases matching TRBD2. The CDR3 extends over 18 amino acids. In germline, CDR1 is SGHAT, CDR2 FQNNGV. With V trimmed by 1 base and J by 2 bases, 7 bases remained unmatched. This CDR3 is CASSLGGLAGSPQETQYF. The CDR3, as DNA: TGTGCCAGCAGCTTAGGGGGACTAGCGGGGTCGCCTCAAGAGACCCAGTACTTC. The full variable domain, in which reference TRBV11-2 and TRBJ2-5 provide the parts outside the CDR3, is EAGVAQSPRYKIIEKRQSVAFWCNPISGHATLYWYQQILGQGPKLLIQFQNNGVVDDSQLPKDRFSAERLKGVDSTLKIQPAKLEDSAVYLCASSLGGLAGSPQETQYFGPGTRLLVL.

This clone was picked up one time. The CDR3 protein is CASSLGGQETQYF. The CDR3 nucleotides read TGTGCCAGCAGTCTAGGGGGCCAAGAGACCCAGTACTTC. The chain has TRBV5-5 and TRBJ2-5; maybe TRBD1 (6 bases). The CDR3 runs to 13 residues. V gave up 5 bases and J gave up 1 base, with 9 bases separating them. Germline CDR1 reads SGHKS; CDR2 reads YYEKEE (reference sequence).

The CDR3, as DNA: TGTGCCAGCAGCCCTGGGGGGGGGCTTCCAAAATCCCAGTACTTC. The encoded protein is CASSPGGGLPKSQYF. The chain carries TRBV9 and TRBJ2-5; TRBD2 is a possible D gene (7 bases). The CDR3 length is 15 residues. Germline assignment: CDR1 SGDLS and CDR2 YYNGEE. V lost 4 bases, J lost 9 bases, and 22 bases lay in between.

The gene calls are TRBV6-5 and TRBJ1-6; D is unclear. The CDR3 length is 14 residues. The V end lost 6 bases, the J end lost 5 bases, and 11 bases lay between the germline ends. The germline V gene encodes CDR1 MNHEY and CDR2 SVGAGI. The CDR3 DNA reads as TGTGCCAGCAGAGCGGGCGGGGATAATTCACCCCTCCACTTT. Translating it yields CASRAGGDNSPLHF.

This clone was seen more than once but under ten times. CDR3 DNA: TGCGCCAGCAGCTTAAGTGGGGGATCGGGAGGCGAGCAGTACTTC. Translation gives CASSLSGGSGGEQYF. The genes are TRBV5-1 and TRBJ2-7; 7 bases line up with TRBD2. This CDR3 is 15 amino acids long. Trimming took 2 bases from V and 6 from J; bases not matched to a gene: 11. Germline CDR1 SGHRS, CDR2 YFSETQ.

The chain carries TRBV11-2 and TRBJ1-5; 7 positions agree with TRBD1. V dropped 0 bases and J dropped 0; count of bases not matched to a gene: 11. The CDR3 spans 19 residues. Germline values: CDR1 SGHAT, CDR2 FQNNGV. The CDR3 nucleotides are TGTGCCAGCAGCTTAGATGATGGGACAGTGAGAAATAGCAATCAGCCCCAGCATTTT. Amino acids: CASSLDDGTVRNSNQPQHF.

The chain uses TRBV4-1 and TRBJ1-5; 7 nucleotides match TRBD1. The length of the CDR3 is 14 residues. Per germline, CDR1 MGHRA and CDR2 YSYEKL. Germline trimming cut 4 bases from V and 7 bases from J; bases unmatched to any gene: 7. This chain's CDR3 is CASSRTGGIQPQHF. The CDR3 coding sequence is TGCGCCAGCAGCCGGACAGGAGGGATCCAGCCCCAGCATTTT.

This clone has more than one count but fewer than ten. V is TRBV30 and J is TRBJ2-4, with 7 bases matching TRBD1. From germline, CDR1 is GTSNPN and CDR2 SVGIG (reference sequence). The trim removed 0 bases at V and 6 bases at J, leaving 5 bases unmatched. The CDR3 consists of 14 residues. The CDR3 here is CAWSVGGSRNIQYF. In nucleotides, the CDR3 is TGTGCCTGGAGTGTAGGGGGCAGTAGAAACATTCAGTACTTC.

This chain connects TRBV9 to TRBJ1-1; tentative D call: TRBD1 (5 bases). V was pared by 0 bases and J by 1 base, with 7 bases between. The CDR3 runs to 14 residues. Germline CDR1 is SGDLS and CDR2 is YYNGEE. CDR3 nucleotides: TGTGCCAGCAGCGTAGAGACAGCGAACACTGAAGCTTTCTTT. This encodes CASSVETANTEAFF.

The rearrangement uses TRBV5-1 and TRBJ1-1; no firm D call. V lost 5 bases and J 7 bases, leaving 18 bases between the germline ends. The germline gives CDR1 SGHRS, CDR2 YFSETQ. The CDR3 totals 14 residues. The CDR3 sequence: CASSGSEAYNEAFF. Written as DNA, the CDR3 is TGCGCCAGCAGTGGTTCGGAGGCTTACAATGAAGCTTTCTTT. Combining the CDR3 with reference TRBV5-1 and TRBJ1-1 gives the whole variable domain KAGVTQTPRYLIKTRGQQVTLSCSPISGHRSVSWYQQTPGQGLQFLFEYFSETQRNKGNFPGRFSGRQFSNSRSEMNVSTLELGDSALYLCASSGSEAYNEAFFGQGTRLTVV.

This clone was found once. The chain uses TRBV30 and TRBJ2-1; weak D call: TRBD2 (5 bases). The germline V and J ends were trimmed by 5 bases and 0 bases, with 11 bases remaining between them. This CDR3 is built from 14 residues. Germline V gene data show CDR1 as GTSNPN and CDR2 as SVGIG (reference sequence). CDR3 loop: CAWRTLGSYNEQFF. DNA for the CDR3: TGTGCCTGGCGGACTCTAGGCTCCTACAATGAGCAGTTCTTC.

V is TRBV5-1 and J is TRBJ2-7; D is perhaps TRBD1 (5 bases). The CDR3 has 12 residues. With 4 bases removed from V and 4 bases from J, the gap between germline ends came to 9 bases. The germline V gene has CDR1 SGHRS and CDR2 YFSETQ. CDR3 DNA: TGCGCCAGCAGCCAGCAGGGTTACGAGCAGTACTTC. Protein: CASSQQGYEQYF.

The V gene is TRBV6-4, the J gene TRBJ1-1; the D is unclear. Germline CDR1 and CDR2: MRHNA and SNTAGT. With 7 bases removed from V and 1 base from J, the gap between germline ends came to 16 bases. This CDR3 is built from 15 residues. CDR3 nucleotide sequence: TGTGCCAGCAACGGTCGCGGGCGGGGGAACACTGAAGCTTTCTTT. Translating it yields CASNGRGRGNTEAFF.

The gene calls are TRBV29-1 and TRBJ2-4, with TRBD2 matching over 14 bases. The CDR3 covers 16 residues. V shed 6 bases, J shed 10 bases, and the junction held 14 bases outside the gene matches. From germline, CDR1 is SQVTM and CDR2 ANQGSEA. DNA for the CDR3: TGCAGCGTCAGGTGGGGGACTAGCGGGGGACCTGGGATTCAGTACTTC. The encoded protein is CSVRWGTSGGPGIQYF.

The chain carries TRBV12-3 or TRBV12-4 and TRBJ1-2; maybe TRBD1 (6 bases). The V and J ends lost 6 bases and 8 bases respectively, with 10 bases between them. This CDR3 contains 11 residues. The CDR3 nucleotides read TGTGCCAGCAGGGGGGCGGGCGGCTACACCTTC. Translating gives CASRGAGGYTF.

The V call is TRBV7-2, the J call TRBJ2-7; 8 nucleotides line up with TRBD2. With 2 bases clipped from V and 3 bases from J, the junction kept 6 bases outside the gene matches. Germline V gene sequence: CDR1 SGHTA, CDR2 FQGNSA. The CDR3 has 15 residues. CDR3 region: CASSLPRGGFYEQYF. In DNA, the CDR3 is TGTGCCAGCAGCTTACCTCGGGGGGGGTTCTACGAGCAGTACTTC. Using reference TRBV7-2 and TRBJ2-7 for the parts outside the CDR3, the full variable domain is GAGVSQSPSNKVTEKGKDVELRCDPISGHTALYWYRQSLGQGLEFLIYFQGNSAPDKSGLPSDRFSAERTGGSVSTLTIQRTQQEDSAVYLCASSLPRGGFYEQYFGPGTRLTVT.

This chain uses TRBV20-1 with TRBJ2-1; tentatively, D is TRBD2 (5 bases). The CDR3 sequence is 11 residues long. V lost 5 bases and J 8 bases, leaving 10 bases between the germline ends. Germline V gene sequence: CDR1 DFQATT, CDR2 SNEGSKA (reference sequence). The CDR3 DNA follows: TGCAGTGCTCAGACTACGGATGAGCAGTTCTTC. Its translation is CSAQTTDEQFF.

The V call is TRBV7-8, the J call TRBJ1-5; D may be TRBD1 (6 bases). Germline V lookup: CDR1 SGHVS, CDR2 FQNEAQ. The CDR3 is 15 residues long. V was shortened by 5 bases and J by 4 bases, with 15 bases between the two germline ends. CDR3 protein: CASSQGGGANQPQHF. In nucleotides, the CDR3 is TGTGCCAGCAGCCAAGGGGGAGGGGCAAATCAGCCCCAGCATTTT.